The T cell receptor (beta chain) under discussion was sequenced for a study of cytomegalovirus exposure and HLA in healthy donors. Germline V lookup: CDR1 SGHNT, CDR2 YYREEE (reference sequence). The junction had 5 bases not matched to a gene; V was cut back by 4 bases and J by 2 bases. This CDR3 contains 14 residues. The PCR used 60 Vbeta and 13 Jbeta primers. Repertoires were generated with immunoSEQ multiplex PCR, while TCRdb's copy carries only in-frame clones and drops some. In the table there are about 140,000 clones, approximately 9% of which are singletons. Study observations and caveats: Links to common viral pathogens appeared, in a later analysis, for several of the most significant clusters. Across all donors, roughly uniform sequencing depth was an assumption of the presence/absence analyses. By HLA locus, TCR association rates varied in a later analysis, with DRB1 showing the most and HLA-C the fewest.

About this clone: The antigen remains undetermined.

The chain recombines TRBV5-4 with TRBJ1-2, with 7 bases aligning to TRBD1. Sequencing used PBMCs. This sequence was found in a male donor in good health and CMV-seronegative. The CDR3 region is CASSLGGENYGYTF. CDR3 sequence (DNA): TGTGCCAGCAGCCTAGGGGGCGAAAACTATGGCTACACCTTC.